The rows below give T cell receptor beta chains drawn from one sample of a study of T cells in Graves' hyperthyroidism and ophthalmopathy. TCRdb reprocessed the multiplex PCR reads with MiXCR, giving one entry per CDR3 protein. Among roughly 260,000 distinct CDR3 sequences listed, roughly 15% were seen once. Material for sequencing was blood. Receptor source: a woman aged 40 to 50 with Graves' hyperthyroidism that later progressed to Graves' ophthalmopathy. The CDR3 runs from the conserved cysteine through the conserved F or W. A D gene is named only where the DNA matches it firmly. Clone size is not always given. Where it is, it says once, few, many or a class for expanded clones.

>TRBJ2-1|TRBV9|.|many
CASSVESSSRGNEQFF
TGTGCCAGCAGCGTAGAGTCTAGCTCACGGGGGAATGAGCAGTTCTTC
>TRBJ2-1|TRBV7-9|TRBD2|many
CASGLVNEQFF
TGTGCCAGCGGACTAGTCAATGAGCAGTTCTTC
>TRBJ2-3|TRBV11-2|.|.
CASSLDRSTSTDTQYF
TGTGCCAGCAGCTTAGATCGGTCCACTAGCACAGATACGCAGTATTTT
>TRBJ2-7|TRBV11-2|.|many
CASSLGPGGQLYEQYF
TGTGCCAGCAGCTTAGGGCCCGGAGGACAGCTCTACGAGCAGTACTTC
>TRBJ2-2|TRBV5-1|.|many
CASSTVQGRTGELFF
TGCGCCAGCAGCACGGTACAGGGTCGGACCGGGGAGCTGTTTTTT
>TRBJ2-3|TRBV12-3/TRBV12-4|.|many
CASSPLAGVADTQYF
TGTGCCAGCAGCCCACTAGCAGGGGTCGCAGATACGCAGTATTTT
>TRBJ1-4|TRBV7-9|.|few
CASSLTVVATNEKLFF
TGTGCCAGCAGCCTGACTGTAGTTGCAACTAATGAAAAACTGTTTTTT
>TRBJ2-7|TRBV6-1|.|many
CASRRAPYEQYF
TGTGCCAGCCGAAGGGCACCCTACGAGCAGTACTTC
>TRBJ1-2|TRBV12-3/TRBV12-4|TRBD1|many
CASSPSAAGGSYGYTF
TGTGCCAGCAGCCCCTCCGCGGCAGGGGGTAGCTATGGCTACACCTTC
>TRBJ2-1|TRBV27|.|many
CASSRSSWVGGDEQFF
TGTGCCAGCAGCCGGTCCTCGTGGGTCGGCGGCGATGAGCAGTTCTTC
>TRBJ1-1|TRBV24-1|.|many
CATSDLSTDEAFF
TGTGCCACCAGTGATTTGTCGACCGATGAAGCTTTCTTT
>TRBJ2-3|TRBV19|.|.
CASTPTGASDTQYF
TGTGCCAGTACCCCTACGGGGGCCTCAGATACGCAGTATTTT
>TRBJ2-1|TRBV24-1|TRBD1|.
CATSVGQGACNEQFF
TGTGCCACCAGTGTCGGCCAGGGGGCCTGCAATGAGCAGTTCTTC
>TRBJ1-1|TRBV5-4|.|.
CASSPRGLNTEAFF
TGTGCCAGCAGCCCTCGGGGACTGAACACTGAAGCTTTCTTT
>TRBJ2-1|TRBV9|.|many
CASSAIPGPNNEQFF
TGTGCCAGCAGCGCTATACCGGGGCCTAACAATGAGCAGTTCTTC
>TRBJ2-2|TRBV2|TRBD2|many
CASKGGGGELFF
TGTGCCAGCAAAGGCGGGGGCGGGGAGCTGTTTTTT
>TRBJ2-7|TRBV2|.|many
CASSEGWYEQYF
TGTGCCAGCAGTGAAGGATGGTACGAGCAGTACTTC
>TRBJ2-2|TRBV12-3/TRBV12-4|.|many
CASRPTGTGELFF
TGTGCCAGCAGGCCTACAGGGACCGGGGAGCTGTTTTTT